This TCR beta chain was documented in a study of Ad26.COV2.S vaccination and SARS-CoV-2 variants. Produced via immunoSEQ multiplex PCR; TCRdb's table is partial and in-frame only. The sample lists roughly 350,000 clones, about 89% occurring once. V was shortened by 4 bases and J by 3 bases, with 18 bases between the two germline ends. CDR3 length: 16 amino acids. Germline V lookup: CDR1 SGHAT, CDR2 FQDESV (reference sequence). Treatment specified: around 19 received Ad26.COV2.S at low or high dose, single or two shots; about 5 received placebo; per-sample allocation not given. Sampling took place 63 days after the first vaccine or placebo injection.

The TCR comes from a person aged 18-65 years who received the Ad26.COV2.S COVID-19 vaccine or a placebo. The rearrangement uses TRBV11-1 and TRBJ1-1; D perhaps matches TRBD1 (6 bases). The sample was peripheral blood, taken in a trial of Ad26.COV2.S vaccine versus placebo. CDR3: CASSWKPGASDTEAFF. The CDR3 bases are TGTGCCAGCAGCTGGAAACCAGGGGCCTCCGACACTGAAGCTTTCTTT.